A single sample is the source of the 7 T cell receptor beta chains below, sequenced in a study of CD8 T cells in ankylosing spondylitis. Whole-study results and caveats: Blood of patients with ankylosing spondylitis appeared to be characterized by a TCR beta motif of eight highly homologous variants.

For these TCRs, the target antigens are not known. TCRdb passed the 5' RACE reads through MiXCR, listing each CDR3 protein once. The table includes some 840,000 distinct CDR3 sequences, over 9.5% detected once. Sequencing was performed on blood, either unsorted or a sorted T cell fraction (not recorded which). These receptors came from a male donor with ankylosing spondylitis.

The rearrangement links TRBV7-2 to TRBJ1-5; D is unresolved. CDR1 and CDR2 (germline): SGHTA, FQGNSA. Trimming pared 3 bases from V and 8 bases from J, leaving 14 bases between. The CDR3 extends over 14 amino acids. CDR3 bases: TGTGCCAGCAGCTTTGACTGGGTAGACAAGCCCCAGCATTTT. This translates into CASSFDWVDKPQHF.

The V gene is TRBV20-1, the J gene TRBJ2-7; D might be TRBD1 (5 bases). V lost 6 bases and J 2 bases, leaving 17 bases between the germline ends. CDR1 and CDR2 from the germline V gene are DFQATT and SNEGSKA (reference sequence). The CDR3 is made up of 14 amino acids. The CDR3 DNA is TGCAGTGCCCCCCGGCGGACGGACACCTACGAGCAGTACTTC. It encodes CSAPRRTDTYEQYF.

This clonotype was picked up many times. Mismatch with germline at one junction end may stem from a read error. CDR3 nucleotides: TGTGCTAGCAGCTCCAGGGGAGAGAATGAGCAGTTCTTC. This translates into CASSSRGENEQFF. The rearrangement joins TRBV7-7 to TRBJ2-1; tentatively, D is TRBD1 (6 bases). This CDR3 region has 13 residues. Germline V CDR1 and CDR2: SSHAT, FNYEAQ (reference sequence). The whole variable domain, filled in from reference TRBV7-7 and TRBJ2-1, reads GAGVSQSPRYKVTKRGQDVTLRCDPISSHATLYWYQQALGQGPEFLTYFNYEAQPDKSGLPSDRFSAERPEGSISTLTIQRTEQRDSAMYRCASSSRGENEQFFGPGTRLTVL.

The chain combines TRBV7-2 with TRBJ2-5; D is tentatively TRBD1 or TRBD2 (5 bases each). The V and J ends lost 1 base and 2 bases respectively, with 11 bases between them. Germline values: CDR1 SGHTA, CDR2 FQGNSA. CDR3 length: 15 residues. CDR3 sequence: CASSLVGVRQETQYF. The CDR3 DNA follows: TGTGCCAGCAGCTTAGTGGGGGTCCGACAAGAGACCCAGTACTTC.

In its sample, this clonotype was seen many times. The CDR3 reads CASSPTSGKYNEQFF. Written as DNA, the CDR3 is TGTGCCAGCAGCCCTACTAGCGGGAAATACAATGAGCAGTTCTTC. This chain links TRBV7-2 with TRBJ2-1; TRBD2 agrees at 10 bases. The CDR3 consists of 15 residues. Germline V CDR1 and CDR2: SGHTA, FQGNSA. Trimming removed 5 bases from V and 4 bases from J; junction bases left unmatched: 5.

The rearrangement joins TRBV20-1 to TRBJ2-2, with TRBD2 identical over 13 bases. Germline values: CDR1 DFQATT, CDR2 SNEGSKA (reference sequence). CDR3 size: 18 residues. J was trimmed by 2 bases and V by 5 bases; bases with no gene match: 11. For the CDR3, the DNA is TGCAGTGCTTACTCGGACGGGACTAGCGGGATAAACACCGGGGAGCTGTTTTTT. Translating it yields CSAYSDGTSGINTGELFF.

In its sample, this clonotype was seen a few times. The J gene is TRBJ1-6, the V gene TRBV4-3, with a weak D call TRBD1 (6 bases). The germline V gene has CDR1 LGHNA and CDR2 YSLEER. The CDR3 is made up of 15 amino acids. Trimming pared 1 base from V and 7 bases from J, leaving 11 bases between. CDR3 bases: TGCGCCAGCAGCCAAGTTCCGGGGGCCAATTCACCCCTCCACTTT. Protein sequence: CASSQVPGANSPLHF.